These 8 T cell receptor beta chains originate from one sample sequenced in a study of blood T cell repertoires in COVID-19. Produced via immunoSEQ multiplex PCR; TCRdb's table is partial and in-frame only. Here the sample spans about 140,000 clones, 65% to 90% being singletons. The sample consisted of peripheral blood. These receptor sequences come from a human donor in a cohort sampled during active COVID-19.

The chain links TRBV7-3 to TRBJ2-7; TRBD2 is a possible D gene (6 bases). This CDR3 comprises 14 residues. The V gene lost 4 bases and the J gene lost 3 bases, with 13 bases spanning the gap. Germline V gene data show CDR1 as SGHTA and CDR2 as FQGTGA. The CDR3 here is CASSSGGPSYEQYF. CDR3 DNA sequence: TGTGCCAGCAGCTCTGGAGGGCCGAGCTACGAGCAGTACTTC.

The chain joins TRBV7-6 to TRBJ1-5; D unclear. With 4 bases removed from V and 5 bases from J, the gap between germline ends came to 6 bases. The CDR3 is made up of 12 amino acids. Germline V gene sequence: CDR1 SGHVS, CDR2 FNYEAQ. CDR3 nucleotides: TGTGCCAGCAGCTCCCCCTATCAGCCCCAGCATTTT. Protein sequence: CASSSPYQPQHF.

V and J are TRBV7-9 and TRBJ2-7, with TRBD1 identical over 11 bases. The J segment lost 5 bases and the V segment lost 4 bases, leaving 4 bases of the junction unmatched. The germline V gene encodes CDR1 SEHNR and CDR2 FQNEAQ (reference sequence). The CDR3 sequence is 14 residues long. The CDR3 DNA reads TGTGCCAGCAGCTCGGGGACAGGGGGGAACGAGCAGTACTTC. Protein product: CASSSGTGGNEQYF. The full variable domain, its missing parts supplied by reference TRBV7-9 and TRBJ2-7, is DTGVSQNPRHKITKRGQNVTFRCDPISEHNRLYWYRQTLGQGPEFLTYFQNEAQLEKSRLLSDRFSAERPKGSFSTLEIQRTEQGDSAMYLCASSSGTGGNEQYFGPGTRLTVT.

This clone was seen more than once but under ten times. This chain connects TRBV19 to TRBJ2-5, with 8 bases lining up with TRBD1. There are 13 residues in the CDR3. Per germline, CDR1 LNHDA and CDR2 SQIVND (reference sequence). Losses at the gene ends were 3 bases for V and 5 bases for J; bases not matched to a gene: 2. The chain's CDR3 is CASSMTGVETQYF. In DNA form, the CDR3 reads TGTGCCAGTAGTATGACAGGGGTGGAGACCCAGTACTTC. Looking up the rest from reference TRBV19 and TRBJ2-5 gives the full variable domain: DGGITQSPKYLFRKEGQNVTLSCEQNLNHDAMYWYRQDPGQGLRLIYYSQIVNDFQKGDIAEGYSVSREKKESFPLTVTSAQKNPTAFYLCASSMTGVETQYFGPGTRLLVL.

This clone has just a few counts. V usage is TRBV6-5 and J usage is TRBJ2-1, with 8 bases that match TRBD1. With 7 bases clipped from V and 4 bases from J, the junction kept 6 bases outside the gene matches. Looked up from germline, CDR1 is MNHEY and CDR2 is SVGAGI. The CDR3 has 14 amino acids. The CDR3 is CASTRDRQYNEQFF. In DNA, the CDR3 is TGTGCCAGCACCCGGGACAGGCAGTACAATGAGCAGTTCTTC.

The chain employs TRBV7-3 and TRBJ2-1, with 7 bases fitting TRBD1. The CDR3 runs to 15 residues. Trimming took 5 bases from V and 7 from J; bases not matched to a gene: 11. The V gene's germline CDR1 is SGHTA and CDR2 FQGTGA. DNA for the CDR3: TGTGCCAGCAGCCCGATTCGACAGGGCTATAATGAGCAGTTCTTC. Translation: CASSPIRQGYNEQFF.

DNA for the CDR3: TGTGCCAGCAGGAGTGACAGGGGGCGTAGAAAACTGTTTTTT. This sequence encodes CASRSDRGRRKLFF. The chain joins TRBV6-5 to TRBJ1-4; 10 positions match TRBD1. The CDR3 has 14 amino acids. V was pared by 6 bases and J by 10 bases, with 8 bases of the junction left unmatched. Germline loops: CDR1 MNHEY, CDR2 SVGAGI.

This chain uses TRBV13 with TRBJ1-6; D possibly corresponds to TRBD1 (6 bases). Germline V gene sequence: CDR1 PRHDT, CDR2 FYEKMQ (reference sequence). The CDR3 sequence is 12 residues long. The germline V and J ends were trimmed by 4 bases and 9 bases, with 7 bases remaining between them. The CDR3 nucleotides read TGTGCCAGCAGCTCCAGGGGTTCACCCCTCCACTTT. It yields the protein CASSSRGSPLHF.